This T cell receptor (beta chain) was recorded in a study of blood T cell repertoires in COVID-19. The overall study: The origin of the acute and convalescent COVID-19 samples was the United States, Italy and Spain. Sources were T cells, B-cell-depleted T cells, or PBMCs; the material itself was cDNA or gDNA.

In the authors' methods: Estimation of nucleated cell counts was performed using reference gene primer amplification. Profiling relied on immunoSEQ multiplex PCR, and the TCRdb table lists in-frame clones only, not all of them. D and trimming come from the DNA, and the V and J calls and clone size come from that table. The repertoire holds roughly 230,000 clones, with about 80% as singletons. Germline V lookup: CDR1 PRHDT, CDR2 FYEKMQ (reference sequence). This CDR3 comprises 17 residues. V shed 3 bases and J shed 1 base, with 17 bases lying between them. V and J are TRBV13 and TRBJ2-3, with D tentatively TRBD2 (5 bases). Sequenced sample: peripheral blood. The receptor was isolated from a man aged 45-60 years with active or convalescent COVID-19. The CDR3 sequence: CASSFQARGFGTDTQYF. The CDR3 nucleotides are TGTGCCAGCAGCTTCCAAGCCCGGGGTTTTGGCACAGATACGCAGTATTTT.